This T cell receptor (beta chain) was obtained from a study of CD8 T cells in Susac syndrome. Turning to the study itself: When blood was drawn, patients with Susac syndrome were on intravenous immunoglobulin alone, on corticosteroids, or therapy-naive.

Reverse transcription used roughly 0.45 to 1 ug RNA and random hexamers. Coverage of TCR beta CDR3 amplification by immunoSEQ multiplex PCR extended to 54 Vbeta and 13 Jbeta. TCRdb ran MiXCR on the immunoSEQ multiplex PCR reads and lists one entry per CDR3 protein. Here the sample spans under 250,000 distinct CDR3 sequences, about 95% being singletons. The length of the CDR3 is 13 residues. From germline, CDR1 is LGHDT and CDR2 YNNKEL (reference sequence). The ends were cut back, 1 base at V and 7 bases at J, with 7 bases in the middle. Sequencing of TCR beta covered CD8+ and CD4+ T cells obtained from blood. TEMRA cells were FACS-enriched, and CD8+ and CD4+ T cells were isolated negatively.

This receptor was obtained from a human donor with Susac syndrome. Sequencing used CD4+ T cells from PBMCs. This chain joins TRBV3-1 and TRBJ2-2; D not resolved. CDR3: CASSQVLGGELFF. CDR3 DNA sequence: TGTGCCAGCAGCCAAGTGCTGGGCGGGGAGCTGTTTTTT.